This note documents a single TCR beta chain sequence. What it recognizes is unknown. This sample stems from a study of identical twins. Study conclusions and caveats: Out-of-frame alpha sequences common to twins exhibited a surplus of low generation probability. Monozygotic twins shared more out-of-frame TCR alpha than recombination models predicted. The study reached conclusions through statistical analysis that was cross-sectional, not following the same donors.

The cDNA had a unique molecular identifier and a template-switch universal primer site. TCRdb called the 5' RACE reads again in MiXCR, with one record for every CDR3 protein. Among hundreds of thousands of distinct CDR3 sequences listed, 10% to 15% were seen once. These data are also associated with another study on yellow fever vaccine responses in identical twins.

The clonotype originates from a woman in her late teens or twenties in good health. Sequenced sample: PBMCs.

The CDR3 region has the DNA TGCGCCAGCAGCTTGGAGGTACAGATCTATGGCTACACCTTC. Protein sequence: CASSLEVQIYGYTF. The gene calls are TRBV5-1 and TRBJ1-2; D ambiguous. The germline gives CDR1 SGHRS, CDR2 YFSETQ. V lost 0 bases and J lost 4, with 10 bases in between. This CDR3 region has 14 residues.